Sequencing of this T cell receptor beta chain was carried out in a study of ipilimumab plus nivolumab after autologous stem cell transplantation. For the study at large: A median of about eight nivolumab and roughly 5 ipilimumab doses were given. Both relapsed and primary refractory DLBCL were included.

Starting 14 to 28 days after autologous transplant, ipilimumab 1 mg/kg was given. Patients got 3 mg/kg IV nivolumab weeks 1, 4, 7, 10, then biweekly through week 26. This CDR3 comprises 16 residues. With V trimmed by 0 bases and J by 0 bases, 4 bases remained unmatched. In germline, CDR1 is SGHTS, CDR2 YDEGEE. Clones were read by immunoSEQ multiplex PCR, and TCRdb kept only the in-frame ones, dropping some. Among 15,000 or so clones listed, 81% were seen once. This specimen consisted of PBMCs, obtained in a trial of ipilimumab plus nivolumab as post-transplant consolidation. The TCR was taken from a male donor with diffuse large B-cell lymphoma. This rearrangement joins TRBV5-8 to TRBJ2-3; 7 bases line up with TRBD1. CDR3 DNA sequence: TGTGCCAGCAGCTTGGTTACAGGGGCTAGCACAGATACGCAGTATTTT. Residues: CASSLVTGASTDTQYF. The full variable domain, its missing parts supplied by reference TRBV5-8 and TRBJ2-3, is EAGVTQSPTHLIKTRGQQATLRCSPISGHTSVYWYQQALGLGLQFLLWYDEGEERNRGNFPPRFSGRQFPNYSSELNVNALELEDSALYLCASSLVTGASTDTQYFGPGTRLTVL.